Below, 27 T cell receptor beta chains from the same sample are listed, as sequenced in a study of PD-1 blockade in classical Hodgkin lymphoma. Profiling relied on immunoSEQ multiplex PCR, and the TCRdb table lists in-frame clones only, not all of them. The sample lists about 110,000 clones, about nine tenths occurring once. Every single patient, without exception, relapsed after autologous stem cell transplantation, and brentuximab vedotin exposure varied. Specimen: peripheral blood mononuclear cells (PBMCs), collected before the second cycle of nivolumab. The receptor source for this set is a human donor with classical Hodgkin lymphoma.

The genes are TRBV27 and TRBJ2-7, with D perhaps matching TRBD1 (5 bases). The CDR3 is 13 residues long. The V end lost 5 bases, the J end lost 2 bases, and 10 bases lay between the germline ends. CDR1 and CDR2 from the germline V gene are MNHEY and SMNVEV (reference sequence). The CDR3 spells CASSVRATYEQYF. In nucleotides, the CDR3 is TGTGCCAGCAGTGTCAGGGCGACCTACGAGCAGTACTTC.

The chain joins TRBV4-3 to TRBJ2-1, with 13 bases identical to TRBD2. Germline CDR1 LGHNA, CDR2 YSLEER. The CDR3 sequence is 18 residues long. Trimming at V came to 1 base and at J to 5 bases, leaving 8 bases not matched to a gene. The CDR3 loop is CASSQVVSGTSGDNEQFF. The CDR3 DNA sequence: TGCGCCAGCAGCCAAGTAGTTTCGGGGACTAGCGGGGACAATGAGCAGTTCTTC.

CDR3 nucleotide sequence: TGTGCCTGGAGTGCCCAGACAGGGGGAAACACTGAAGCTTTCTTT. It encodes CAWSAQTGGNTEAFF. The chain carries TRBV30 and TRBJ1-1; TRBD1 aligns across 9 bases. Germline assignment: CDR1 GTSNPN and CDR2 SVGIG (reference sequence). J gave up 2 bases and V 1 base, and 5 bases lay outside the gene matches. This CDR3 contains 15 residues.

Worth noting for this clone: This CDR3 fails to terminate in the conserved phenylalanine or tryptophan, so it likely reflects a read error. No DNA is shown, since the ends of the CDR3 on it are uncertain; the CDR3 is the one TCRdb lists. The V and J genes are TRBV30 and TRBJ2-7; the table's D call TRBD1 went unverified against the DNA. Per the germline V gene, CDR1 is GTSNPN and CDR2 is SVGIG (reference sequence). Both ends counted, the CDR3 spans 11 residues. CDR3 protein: CAWSTLTHRAH.

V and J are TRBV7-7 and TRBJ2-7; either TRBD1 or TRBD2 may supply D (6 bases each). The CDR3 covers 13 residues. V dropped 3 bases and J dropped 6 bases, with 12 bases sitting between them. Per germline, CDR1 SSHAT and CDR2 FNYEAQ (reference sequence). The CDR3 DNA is TGTGCCAGCAGCTTGGCACAGGGAGGCGAGCAGTACTTC. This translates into CASSLAQGGEQYF.

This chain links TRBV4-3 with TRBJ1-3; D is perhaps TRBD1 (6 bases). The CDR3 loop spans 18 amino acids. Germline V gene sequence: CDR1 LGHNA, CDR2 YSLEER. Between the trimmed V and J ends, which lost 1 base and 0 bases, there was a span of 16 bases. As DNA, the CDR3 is TGCGCCAGCAGCCAAGGCAAGACAGGACCAAACTCTGGAAACACCATATATTTT. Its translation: CASSQGKTGPNSGNTIYF.

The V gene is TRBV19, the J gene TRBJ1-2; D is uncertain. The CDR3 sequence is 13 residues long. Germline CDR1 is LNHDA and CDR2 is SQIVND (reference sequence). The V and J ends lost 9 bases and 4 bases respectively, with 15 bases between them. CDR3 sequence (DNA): TGTGCCAGCCGAGGGTCGCTGAGCTATGGCTACACCTTC. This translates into CASRGSLSYGYTF.

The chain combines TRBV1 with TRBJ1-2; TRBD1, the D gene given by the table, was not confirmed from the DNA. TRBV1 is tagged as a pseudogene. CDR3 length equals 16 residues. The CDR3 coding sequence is TGCACCAGCAGCTGTAGGACAGGGGCACTCGAGTGGGGCTACACCTTC. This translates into CTSSCRTGALEWGYTF.

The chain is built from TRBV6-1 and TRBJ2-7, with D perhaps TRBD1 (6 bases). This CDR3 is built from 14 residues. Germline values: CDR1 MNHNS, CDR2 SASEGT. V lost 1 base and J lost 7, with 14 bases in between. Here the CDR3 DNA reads TGTGCCAGCAGTGAAGTTTGGGGGACATGGGAGCAGTACTTC. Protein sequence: CASSEVWGTWEQYF.

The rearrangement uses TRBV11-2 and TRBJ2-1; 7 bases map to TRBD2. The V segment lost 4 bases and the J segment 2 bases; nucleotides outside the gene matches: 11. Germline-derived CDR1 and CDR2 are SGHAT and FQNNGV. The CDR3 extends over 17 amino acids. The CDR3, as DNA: TGTGCCAGCAGCTCCAGGCCGGGGGGTACTGCCTACAATGAGCAGTTCTTC. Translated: CASSSRPGGTAYNEQFF.

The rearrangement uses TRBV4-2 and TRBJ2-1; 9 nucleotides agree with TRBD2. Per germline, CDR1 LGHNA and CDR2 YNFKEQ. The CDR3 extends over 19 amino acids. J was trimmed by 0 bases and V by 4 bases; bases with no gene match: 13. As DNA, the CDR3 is TGTGCCAGCAGCCTCCAGACTAGCGGCGGTTGGAGCTCCTACAATGAGCAGTTCTTC. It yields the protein CASSLQTSGGWSSYNEQFF.

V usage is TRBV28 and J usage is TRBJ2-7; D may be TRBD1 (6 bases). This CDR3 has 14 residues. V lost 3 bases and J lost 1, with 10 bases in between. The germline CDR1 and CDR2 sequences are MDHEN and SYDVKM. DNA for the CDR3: TGTGCCAGCAGTTTGATCGACAGGTCCTACGAGCAGTACTTC. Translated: CASSLIDRSYEQYF.

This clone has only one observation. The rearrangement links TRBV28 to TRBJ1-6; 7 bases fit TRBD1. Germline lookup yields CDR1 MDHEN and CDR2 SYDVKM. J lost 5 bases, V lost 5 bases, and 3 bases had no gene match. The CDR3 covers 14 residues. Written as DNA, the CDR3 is TGTGCCAGCAGTCCGGGACAGAATAATTCACCCCTCCACTTT. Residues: CASSPGQNNSPLHF.

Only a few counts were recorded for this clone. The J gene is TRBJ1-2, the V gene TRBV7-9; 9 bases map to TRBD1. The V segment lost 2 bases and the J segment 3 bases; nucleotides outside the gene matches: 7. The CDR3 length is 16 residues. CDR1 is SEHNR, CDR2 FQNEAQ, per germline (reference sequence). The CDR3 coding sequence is TGTGCCAGCAGCTTATACCGGGACAGGGCCTACTATGGCTACACCTTC. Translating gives CASSLYRDRAYYGYTF.

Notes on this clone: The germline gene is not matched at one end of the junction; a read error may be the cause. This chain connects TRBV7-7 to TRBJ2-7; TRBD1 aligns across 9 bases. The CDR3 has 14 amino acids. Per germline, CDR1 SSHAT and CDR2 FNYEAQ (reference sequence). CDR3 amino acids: CASSPGTGNYEQYF. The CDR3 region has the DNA TGTGCTAGCAGCCCCGGGACAGGGAACTACGAGCAGTACTTC. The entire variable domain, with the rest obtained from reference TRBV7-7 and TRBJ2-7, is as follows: GAGVSQSPRYKVTKRGQDVTLRCDPISSHATLYWYQQALGQGPEFLTYFNYEAQPDKSGLPSDRFSAERPEGSISTLTIQRTEQRDSAMYRCASSPGTGNYEQYFGPGTRLTVT.

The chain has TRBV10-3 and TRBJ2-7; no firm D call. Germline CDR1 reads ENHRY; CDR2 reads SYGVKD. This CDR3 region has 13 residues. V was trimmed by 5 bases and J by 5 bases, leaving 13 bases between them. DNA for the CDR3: TGTGCCATCAGTCAAGGGCTTGGAAACGAGCAGTACTTC. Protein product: CAISQGLGNEQYF.

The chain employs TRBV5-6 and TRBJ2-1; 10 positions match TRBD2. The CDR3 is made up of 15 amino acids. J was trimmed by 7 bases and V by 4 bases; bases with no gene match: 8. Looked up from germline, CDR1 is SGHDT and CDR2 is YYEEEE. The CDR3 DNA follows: TGTGCCAGCAGCCCAGGTGTAGCGGGAGGTAATGAGCAGTTCTTC. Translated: CASSPGVAGGNEQFF.

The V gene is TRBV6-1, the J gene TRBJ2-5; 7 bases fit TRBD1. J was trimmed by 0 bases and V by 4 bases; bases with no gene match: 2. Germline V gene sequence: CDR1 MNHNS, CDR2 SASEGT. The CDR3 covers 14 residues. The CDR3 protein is CASSAGQHQETQYF. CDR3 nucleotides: TGTGCCAGCAGTGCGGGACAGCACCAAGAGACCCAGTACTTC.

CDR3 DNA sequence: TGTGCCAGCTCACAGAACAGCGCCACTGAAGCTTTCTTT. Translating it yields CASSQNSATEAFF. The chain joins TRBV18 to TRBJ1-1, with unresolved D. From germline, CDR1 is KGHSH and CDR2 LQKENI. The CDR3 loop spans 13 amino acids. V was cut by 4 bases and J by 4 bases, with 10 bases left in between. Together with reference TRBV18 and TRBJ1-1, the CDR3 gives the full variable domain: NAGVMQNPRHLVRRRGQEARLRCSPMKGHSHVYWYRQLPEEGLKFMVYLQKENIIDESGMPKERFSAEFPKEGPSILRIQQVVRGDSAAYFCASSQNSATEAFFGQGTRLTVV.

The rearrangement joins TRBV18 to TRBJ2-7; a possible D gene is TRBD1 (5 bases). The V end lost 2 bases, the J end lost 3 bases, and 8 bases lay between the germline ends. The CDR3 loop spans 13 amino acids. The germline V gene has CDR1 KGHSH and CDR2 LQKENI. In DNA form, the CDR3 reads TGTGCCAGCTCACCATATGACAGCTACGAGCAGTACTTC. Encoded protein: CASSPYDSYEQYF.

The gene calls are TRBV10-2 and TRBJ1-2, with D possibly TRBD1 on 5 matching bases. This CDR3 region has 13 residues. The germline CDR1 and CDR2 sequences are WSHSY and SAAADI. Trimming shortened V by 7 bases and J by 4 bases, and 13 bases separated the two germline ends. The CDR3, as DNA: TGCGCCAGCACCGGGGCAGGGAGCTATGGCTACACCTTC. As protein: CASTGAGSYGYTF.

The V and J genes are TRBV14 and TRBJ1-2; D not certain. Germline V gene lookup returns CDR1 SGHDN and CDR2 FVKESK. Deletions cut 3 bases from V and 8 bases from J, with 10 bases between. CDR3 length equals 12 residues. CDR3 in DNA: TGTGCCAGCAGCCAGGGTATGCTGGGCTACACCTTC. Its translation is CASSQGMLGYTF. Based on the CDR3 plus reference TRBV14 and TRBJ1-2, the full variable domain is EAGVTQFPSHSVIEKGQTVTLRCDPISGHDNLYWYRRVMGKEIKFLLHFVKESKQDESGMPNNRFLAERTGGTYSTLKVQPAELEDSGVYFCASSQGMLGYTFGSGTRLTVV.

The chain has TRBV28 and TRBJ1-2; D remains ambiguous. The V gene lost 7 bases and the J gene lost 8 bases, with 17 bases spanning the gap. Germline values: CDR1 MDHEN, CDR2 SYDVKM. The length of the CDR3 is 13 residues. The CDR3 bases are TGTGCCAGCAATGGCTTATTGGTCCGGGGCTACACCTTC. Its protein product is CASNGLLVRGYTF.

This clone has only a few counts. CDR3 residues: CAWSSDSPMNTEAFF. CDR3 DNA: TGTGCCTGGAGTTCAGACAGTCCCATGAACACTGAAGCTTTCTTT. The gene calls are TRBV30 and TRBJ1-1, with D maybe TRBD1 (5 bases). The V end was cut by 2 bases, the J end by 0 bases, with 13 bases between. This CDR3 has 15 amino acids. Germline assignment: CDR1 GTSNPN and CDR2 SVGIG (reference sequence).

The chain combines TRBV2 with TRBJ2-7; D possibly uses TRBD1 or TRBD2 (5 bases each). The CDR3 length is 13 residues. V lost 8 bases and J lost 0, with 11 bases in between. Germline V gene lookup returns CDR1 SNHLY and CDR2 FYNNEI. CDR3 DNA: TGTGCCAGCGGGGGAGTAACCTCCTACGAGCAGTACTTC. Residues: CASGGVTSYEQYF.

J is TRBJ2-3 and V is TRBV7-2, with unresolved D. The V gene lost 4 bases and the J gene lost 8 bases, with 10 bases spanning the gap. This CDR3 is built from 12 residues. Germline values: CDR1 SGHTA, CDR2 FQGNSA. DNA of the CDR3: TGTGCCAGCAGCTCGGAGTGGCGTACGCAGTATTTT. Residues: CASSSEWRTQYF.

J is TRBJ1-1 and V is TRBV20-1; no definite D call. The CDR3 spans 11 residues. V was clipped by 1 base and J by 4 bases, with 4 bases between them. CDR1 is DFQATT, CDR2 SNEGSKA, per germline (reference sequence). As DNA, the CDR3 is TGCAGTGCTAGAGTCAGCACTGAAGCTTTCTTT. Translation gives CSARVSTEAFF.